This T cell receptor beta chain derives from a study of cytomegalovirus exposure and HLA in healthy donors. A remark on this clone: Antigen specificity is unknown.

PCR involved 60 Vbeta and 13 Jbeta primers. TCRdb's copy holds only in-frame clones and misses some; the assay was immunoSEQ multiplex PCR. This sample has about 110,000 clones, with around 15% found just once. Study-level findings and limits: Follow-up analysis later connected one missense variant in DCLRE1C with trimming of TCR beta V- and J-genes.

The CDR3 is made up of 14 amino acids. Trimming at V came to 0 bases and at J to 9 bases, leaving 6 bases not matched to a gene. Per germline, CDR1 GTSNPN and CDR2 SVGIG (reference sequence). The origin of this receptor is a female donor in good health and CMV-seronegative. The J gene is TRBJ2-1, the V gene TRBV30, with 9 nucleotides matching TRBD2. Sequenced input: PBMCs. The CDR3 bases are TGTGCCTGGAGTGTACAGTTGCGGGAGGGTGAGCAGTTCTTC. As protein: CAWSVQLREGEQFF.